The 19 T cell receptor beta chains presented below share a single source sample, sequenced in a study of control samples from healthy donors and cancer patients. Only in-frame clones appear in the TCRdb table, and some are missing; sequencing was by immunoSEQ multiplex PCR. This table holds roughly 120,000 clones, 89% found once. Input material: blood. The receptor source for this set is a man aged 45-60 years in good health.

The chain has TRBV6-5 and TRBJ1-4, with TRBD1 matching 9 bases. Germline CDR1 and CDR2: MNHEY and SVGAGI. Trimming removed 2 bases from V and 8 bases from J; junction bases left unmatched: 6. The CDR3 consists of 15 residues. The CDR3: CASSYTQGAGEKLFF. For the CDR3, the DNA is TGTGCCAGCAGTTACACACAGGGGGCAGGGGAAAAACTGTTTTTT.

The chain employs TRBV7-6 and TRBJ2-3; TRBD2 matches at 11 bases. There are 16 residues in the CDR3. The V gene's germline CDR1 is SGHVS and CDR2 FNYEAQ. J gave up 2 bases and V 4 bases, and 5 bases lay outside the gene matches. In nucleotides, the CDR3 is TGTGCCAGCAGCTGGGGACTAGCGGTGTACACAGATACGCAGTATTTT. It yields the protein CASSWGLAVYTDTQYF.

With regard to this clone: This specimen includes other DNA sequences encoding the same CDR3. This chain connects TRBV11-2 to TRBJ2-3, with 8 nucleotides matching TRBD1. Germline V CDR1 and CDR2: SGHAT, FQNNGV. Trimming took 5 bases from V and 2 from J; bases not matched to a gene: 18. This CDR3 contains 19 residues. The CDR3 spells CASSLWTGPSSIDTDTQYF. In nucleotides, the CDR3 is TGTGCCAGCAGCCTATGGACAGGGCCCTCCTCCATTGACACAGATACGCAGTATTTT.

The V and J genes are TRBV6-6 and TRBJ2-5; D remains ambiguous. Trimming took off 0 bases at V and 5 bases at J, with 10 bases between the two ends. Germline-derived CDR1 and CDR2 are MNHNY and SVGAGI (reference sequence). This CDR3 contains 14 residues. The CDR3 here is CASSYSMSWETQYF. As DNA, the CDR3 is TGTGCCAGCAGTTACTCGATGAGCTGGGAGACCCAGTACTTC.

This clone appeared once. This sequence joins TRBV15 and TRBJ1-2, with 10 nucleotides matching TRBD1. CDR1 is LNHNV, CDR2 YYDKDF, per germline (reference sequence). J was trimmed by 13 bases and V by 5 bases; bases with no gene match: 10. The CDR3 is 13 amino acids. CDR3 sequence reads: CATSDRDRGGGTF. The CDR3, as DNA: TGTGCCACCAGCGACCGGGACAGGGGCGGCGGCACCTTC.

The chain uses TRBV6-4 and TRBJ2-1; D remains ambiguous. The V and J ends lost 5 bases and 3 bases respectively, with 8 bases between them. Germline-derived CDR1 and CDR2 are MRHNA and SNTAGT. The CDR3 loop spans 13 amino acids. This CDR3 reads CASSQSHYNEQFF. In nucleotides, the CDR3 is TGTGCCAGCAGTCAAAGCCACTACAATGAGCAGTTCTTC.

This chain uses TRBV10-3 with TRBJ2-2; D is ambiguous. V was clipped by 10 bases and J by 3 bases, with 9 bases between them. The germline gives CDR1 ENHRY, CDR2 SYGVKD. The CDR3 totals 12 residues. The CDR3 is CATATDTGELFF. Here the CDR3 DNA reads TGTGCCACCGCTACTGACACCGGGGAGCTGTTTTTT.

V usage is TRBV27 and J usage is TRBJ2-7; D remains unclear. The CDR3 spans 13 residues. Trimming stripped 0 bases from V and 1 base from J, with 4 bases between. Germline lookup yields CDR1 MNHEY and CDR2 SMNVEV (reference sequence). The CDR3 DNA sequence: TGTGCCAGCAGTTTATCGCAGTCCTACGAGCAGTACTTC. This sequence encodes CASSLSQSYEQYF.

The chain uses TRBV19 and TRBJ1-2, with 7 bases fitting TRBD1. CDR3 length: 13 residues. V shed 6 bases and J 2 bases; nucleotides not matched to a gene: 3. Germline V lookup: CDR1 LNHDA, CDR2 SQIVND (reference sequence). The CDR3 sequence is CASSSTGNYGYTF. CDR3 in DNA: TGTGCCAGTAGCTCGACAGGGAACTATGGCTACACCTTC. The variable domain in full, with the rest retrieved from reference TRBV19 and TRBJ1-2, is DGGITQSPKYLFRKEGQNVTLSCEQNLNHDAMYWYRQDPGQGLRLIYYSQIVNDFQKGDIAEGYSVSREKKESFPLTVTSAQKNPTAFYLCASSSTGNYGYTFGSGTRLTVV.

This chain joins TRBV7-9 and TRBJ2-3; 9 bases are a match to TRBD2. CDR1 and CDR2 from the germline V gene are SEHNR and FQNEAQ (reference sequence). CDR3 length equals 14 residues. V gave up 5 bases and J gave up 3 bases; unmatched junction bases: 3. The CDR3 loop is CASSGAGGTDTQYF. Here the CDR3 DNA reads TGTGCCAGCAGCGGCGCGGGGGGGACAGATACGCAGTATTTT. The whole variable domain, remainder taken from reference TRBV7-9 and TRBJ2-3, is DTGVSQNPRHKITKRGQNVTFRCDPISEHNRLYWYRQTLGQGPEFLTYFQNEAQLEKSRLLSDRFSAERPKGSFSTLEIQRTEQGDSAMYLCASSGAGGTDTQYFGPGTRLTVL.

The chain employs TRBV6-2 or TRBV6-3 and TRBJ1-5; D is ambiguous. V lost 4 bases, J lost 2 bases, and 12 bases lay in between. CDR1 is MNHEY and CDR2 is SVGEGT in the germline V gene. The CDR3 is 15 amino acids. CDR3 DNA sequence: TGTGCCAGCAGTTCATCTCCAGGCGGCAATCAGCCCCAGCATTTT. Translating gives CASSSSPGGNQPQHF.

The chain couples TRBV15 to TRBJ1-5; D is uncertain. V dropped 0 bases and J dropped 7 bases, with 13 bases sitting between them. The germline gives CDR1 LNHNV, CDR2 YYDKDF (reference sequence). The CDR3 extends over 15 amino acids. The CDR3 here is CATSREPGLEQPQHF. CDR3 sequence (DNA): TGTGCCACCAGCAGAGAACCCGGGTTGGAGCAGCCCCAGCATTTT.

The chain has TRBV6-8 and TRBJ2-1; D might be TRBD2 (7 bases). The CDR3 length is 16 residues. Trimming pared 8 bases from V and 14 bases from J, leaving 31 bases between. Per the germline V gene, CDR1 is MNHGY and CDR2 is SAAAGT. The CDR3 here is CASGERGGRWVLGKFF. As DNA, the CDR3 is TGTGCCAGCGGCGAGAGGGGGGGGCGCTGGGTCCTGGGGAAGTTCTTC.

The gene calls are TRBV10-3 and TRBJ1-2, with 9 bases matching TRBD1. Per the germline V gene, CDR1 is ENHRY and CDR2 is SYGVKD. This CDR3 is built from 16 residues. V lost 2 bases to trimming and J lost 7 bases; unmatched junction nucleotides: 11. The CDR3 reads CAISEGSGTGKPGYTF. Here the CDR3 DNA reads TGTGCCATCAGTGAGGGATCCGGGACAGGGAAGCCTGGCTACACCTTC.

The chain couples TRBV9 to TRBJ1-6; D is possibly TRBD1 (5 bases). Germline-derived CDR1 and CDR2 are SGDLS and YYNGEE. V was cut by 4 bases and J by 5 bases, with 13 bases left in between. CDR3 length: 15 amino acids. CDR3 in amino acids: CASSLGGRDNSPLHF. The CDR3 DNA sequence: TGTGCCAGCAGCCTGGGGGGGAGGGATAATTCACCCCTCCACTTT. Combining the CDR3 with reference TRBV9 and TRBJ1-6 gives the whole variable domain DSGVTQTPKHLITATGQRVTLRCSPRSGDLSVYWYQQSLDQGLQFLIQYYNGEERAKGNILERFSAQQFPDLHSELNLSSLELGDSALYFCASSLGGRDNSPLHFGNGTRLTVT.

V gene TRBV5-1 combines with J gene TRBJ2-3; TRBD1 matches at 8 bases. The CDR3 spans 15 residues. CDR1 is SGHRS, CDR2 YFSETQ, per germline. The V and J ends lost 4 bases and 3 bases, in that order; junction bases with no gene match: 7. CDR3 coding DNA: TGCGCCAGCAGCCGGGACAGGTCCCCAACAGATACGCAGTATTTT. Protein sequence: CASSRDRSPTDTQYF.

The chain combines TRBV24-1 with TRBJ1-5; the D is unclear. There are 13 residues in the CDR3. Germline V lookup: CDR1 KGHDR, CDR2 SFDVKD. The V and J ends lost 7 bases and 4 bases respectively, with 10 bases between them. The CDR3 loop is CATRWTGNQPQHF. In DNA form, the CDR3 reads TGTGCCACCAGATGGACTGGGAATCAGCCCCAGCATTTT.

V usage is TRBV5-4 and J usage is TRBJ1-6; perhaps TRBD1 as D (6 bases). V dropped 6 bases and J dropped 1 base, with 11 bases sitting between them. Germline V gene sequence: CDR1 SGHNT, CDR2 YYREEE (reference sequence). The CDR3 is 15 amino acids. The CDR3 sequence is CASTFRGSYNSPLHF. CDR3 in DNA: TGTGCCAGCACGTTCAGGGGATCCTATAATTCACCCCTCCACTTT.

The rearrangement links TRBV6-2 or TRBV6-3 to TRBJ1-5, with D possibly TRBD1 on 5 matching bases. Germline CDR1 reads MNHEY; CDR2 reads SVGEGT. This CDR3 comprises 14 residues. V gave up 2 bases and J gave up 3 bases, with 8 bases separating them. As DNA, the CDR3 is TGTGCCAGCAGTTACGCGGACATCAATCAGCCCCAGCATTTT. Its translation: CASSYADINQPQHF.